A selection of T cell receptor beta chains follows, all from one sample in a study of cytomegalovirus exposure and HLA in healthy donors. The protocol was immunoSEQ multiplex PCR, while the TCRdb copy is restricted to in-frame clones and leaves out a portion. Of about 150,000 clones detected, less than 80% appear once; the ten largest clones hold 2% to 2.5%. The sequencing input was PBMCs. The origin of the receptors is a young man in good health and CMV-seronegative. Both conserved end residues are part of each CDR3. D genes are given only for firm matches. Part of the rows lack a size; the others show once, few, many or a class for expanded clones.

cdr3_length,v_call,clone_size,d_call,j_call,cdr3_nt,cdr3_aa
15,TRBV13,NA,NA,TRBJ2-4,TGTGCCAGCAGCACCTCACAGGGTGGCAAAAACATTCAGTACTTC,CASSTSQGGKNIQYF
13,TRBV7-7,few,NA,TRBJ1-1,TGTGCTAGCAGCGTGGACAGGAACACTGAAGCTTTCTTT,CASSVDRNTEAFF
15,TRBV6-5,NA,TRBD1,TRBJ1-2,TGTGCCAGCAGTTACTCGAGGGGGCAGACCTATGGCTACACCTTC,CASSYSRGQTYGYTF
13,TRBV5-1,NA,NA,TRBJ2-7,TGCGCCAGCAGCTTGGGTTACAACTACGAGCAGTACTTC,CASSLGYNYEQYF
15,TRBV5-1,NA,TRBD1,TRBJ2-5,TGCGCCAGCAGCTTGGCCGAGGGGGCGTCAGAGACCCAGTACTTC,CASSLAEGASETQYF
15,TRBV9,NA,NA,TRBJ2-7,TGTGCCAGCAGCGAGGGGGGGGATGTATTATACGAGCAGTACTTC,CASSEGGDVLYEQYF
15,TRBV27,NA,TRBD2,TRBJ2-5,TGTGCCAGCAGTCCCAGCGGGGGGCGGGGAGAGACCCAGTACTTC,CASSPSGGRGETQYF
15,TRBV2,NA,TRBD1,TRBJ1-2,TGTGCCAGCAGTGGGGGCACAGGGGGCGCGTTTGGCTACACCTTC,CASSGGTGGAFGYTF
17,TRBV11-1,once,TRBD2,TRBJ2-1,TGTGCCAGCAGCTTAGAGGCTAGCGGGGTGTATTACAATGAGCAGTTCTTC,CASSLEASGVYYNEQFF
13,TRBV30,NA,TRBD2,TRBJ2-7,TGTGCCTACCGGACTAGTAGGTCCTACGAGCAGTACTTC,CAYRTSRSYEQYF
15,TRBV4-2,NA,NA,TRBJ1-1,TGTGCCAGCAGCCAAGAGGAACGGACTAACACTGAAGCTTTCTTT,CASSQEERTNTEAFF
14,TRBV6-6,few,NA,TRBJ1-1,TGTGCCGTCCATGAGAACATTATGGGGGGTGAAGCTTTCTTT,CAVHENIMGGEAFF
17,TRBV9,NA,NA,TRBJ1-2,TGTGCCAGCAGCCCCATTCTTGGGACACCCTCTAACTATGGCTACACCTTC,CASSPILGTPSNYGYTF
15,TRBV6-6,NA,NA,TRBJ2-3,TGTGCCAGCAGTACCCGGGACTCCTCCCCAGATACGCAGTATTTT,CASSTRDSSPDTQYF
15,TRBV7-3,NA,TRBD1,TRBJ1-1,TGTGCCAGCAGCTCGACAGGGGGCGTCGGCACTGAAGCTTTCTTT,CASSSTGGVGTEAFF
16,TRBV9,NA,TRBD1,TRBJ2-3,TGTGCCAGCAGCGTAGCTAAGGGACAGGGGCCAGATACGCAGTATTTT,CASSVAKGQGPDTQYF
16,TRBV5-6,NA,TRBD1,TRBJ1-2,TGTGCCAGCAGCCGCCGTATCTTCGGACAGGCCTATGGCTACACCTTC,CASSRRIFGQAYGYTF
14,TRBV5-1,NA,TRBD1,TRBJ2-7,TGCGCCAGCAGCCCGGGACAGGGGATAATCGAGCAGTACTTC,CASSPGQGIIEQYF
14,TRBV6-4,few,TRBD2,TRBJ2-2,TGTGCCAGCAGTGACGGGACTAGCACCGGGGAGCTGTTTTTT,CASSDGTSTGELFF
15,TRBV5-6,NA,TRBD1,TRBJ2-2,TGTGCCAGCAGCCCCAGAGACAGGGGAGCCGGGGAGCTGTTTTTT,CASSPRDRGAGELFF
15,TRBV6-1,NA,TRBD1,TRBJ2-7,TGTGCCAGCAGTGAACCCGGACAGGGGGCCTACGAGCAGTACTTC,CASSEPGQGAYEQYF
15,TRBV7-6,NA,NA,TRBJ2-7,TGTGCCAGCAGCTTATCGACCGTAGAGGTCCACGAGCAGTACTTC,CASSLSTVEVHEQYF
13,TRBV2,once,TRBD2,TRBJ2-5,TGTGCCAGCAGTCTCCGCGGGGGTGAGACCCAGTACTTC,CASSLRGGETQYF
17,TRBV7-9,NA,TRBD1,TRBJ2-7,TGTTCCAGCAGCCTTTCGGGATCCGGGACAGGGACCCACGAGCAGTACTTC,CSSSLSGSGTGTHEQYF
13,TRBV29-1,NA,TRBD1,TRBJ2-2,TGCAGCGTCCGGACAGGGGTCCTCGGGGAGCTGTTTTTT,CSVRTGVLGELFF
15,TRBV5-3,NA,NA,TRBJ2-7,TGTGCCAGAAGCTCGGTCGGGGGGCAGGTTGGTAAGCAGTACTTC,CARSSVGGQVGKQYF
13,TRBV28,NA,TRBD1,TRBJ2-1,TGTGCCAGCCTGGGACAGGATTACAATGAGCAGTTCTTC,CASLGQDYNEQFF
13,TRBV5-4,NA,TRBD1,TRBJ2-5,TGTGCCAGCAGCTTACAGGGGCAAGAGACCCAGTACTTC,CASSLQGQETQYF
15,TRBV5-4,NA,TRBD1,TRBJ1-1,TGTGCCAGCAGCACACGGCAGGGGGGAGGCACTGAAGCTTTCTTT,CASSTRQGGGTEAFF
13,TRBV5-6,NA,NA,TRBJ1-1,TGTGCCAGCAGCTTGGACCGGTTGGCTGAAGCTTTCTTT,CASSLDRLAEAFF
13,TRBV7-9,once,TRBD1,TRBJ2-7,TGTGCCAGCCTCGGGGACAGCTCCTACGAGCAGTACTTC,CASLGDSSYEQYF
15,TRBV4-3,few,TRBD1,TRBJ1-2,TGCGCCAGCAGCCCTACAGGGACAGGGATCTATGGCTACACCTTC,CASSPTGTGIYGYTF
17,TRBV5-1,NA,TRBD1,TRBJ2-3,TGCGCCAGCACCGAGGGGGCAGGGGGTGCTAGCACAGATACGCAGTATTTT,CASTEGAGGASTDTQYF
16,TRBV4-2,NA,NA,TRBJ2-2,TGTGCCAGCAGCCAAGATTGGGGGCGTAGGACCGGGGAGCTGTTTTTT,CASSQDWGRRTGELFF
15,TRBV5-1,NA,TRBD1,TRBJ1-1,TGCGCCAGCAGCTTGGCGACAGGGGGCTACACTGAAGCTTTCTTT,CASSLATGGYTEAFF
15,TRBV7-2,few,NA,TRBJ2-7,TGTGCCAGCAGCCCAAGGGGGGAGGGATCCTACGAGCAGTACTTC,CASSPRGEGSYEQYF
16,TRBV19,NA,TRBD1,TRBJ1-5,TGTGCCAGTAGTATTGTGGGACAGGGAAAGAGTCAGCCCCAGCATTTT,CASSIVGQGKSQPQHF
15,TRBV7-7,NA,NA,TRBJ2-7,TGTGCTAGCAGCTTAGGGCAGGGCCAACTCTACGAGCAGTACTTC,CASSLGQGQLYEQYF
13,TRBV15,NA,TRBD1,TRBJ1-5,TGTGCCACCGCGACAGGGGAAATTCAGCCCCAGCATTTT,CATATGEIQPQHF
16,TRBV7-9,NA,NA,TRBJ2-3,TGTGCCAGCAGCTCGCCTCGGGCTAGCGGCACAGATACGCAGTATTTT,CASSSPRASGTDTQYF
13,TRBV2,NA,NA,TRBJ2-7,TGTGCCAGCAGTTCGGGTCCGACCTACGAGCAGTACTTC,CASSSGPTYEQYF
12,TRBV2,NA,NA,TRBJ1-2,TGTGCCAGCAGTGGAGGTGGCCCTGGCTACACCTTC,CASSGGGPGYTF
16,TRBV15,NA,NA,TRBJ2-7,TGTGCCACCAGCAGAGATGCGGGTCCAGATTCCTACGAGCAGTACTTC,CATSRDAGPDSYEQYF
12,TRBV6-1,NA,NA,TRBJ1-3,TGTGCCAGCAGTGAACAGGGAAACACCATATATTTT,CASSEQGNTIYF
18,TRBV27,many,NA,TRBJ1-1,TGTGCCAGCAGTCCCCGGCCCGGGCTGGGGCATGGGAACACTGAAGCTTTCTTT,CASSPRPGLGHGNTEAFF
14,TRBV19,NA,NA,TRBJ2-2,TGTGCCAGTTCCGGGACTGCCAACACCGGGGAGCTGTTTTTT,CASSGTANTGELFF
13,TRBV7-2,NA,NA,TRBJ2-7,TGTGCCAGCAGCCCCCCCGGGGGCTACGAGCAGTACTTC,CASSPPGGYEQYF
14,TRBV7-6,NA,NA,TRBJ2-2,TGTGCCAGCAGCACCGCAGGGTTGGGCGGGGAGCTGTTTTTT,CASSTAGLGGELFF
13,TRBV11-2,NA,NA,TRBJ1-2,TGTGCCAGCAGCCCCAACATCAACTATGGCTACACCTTC,CASSPNINYGYTF
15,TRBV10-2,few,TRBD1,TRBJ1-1,TGCGCCAGCAGGAGGACAGGGGTTACCGGGACTGAAGCTTTCTTT,CASRRTGVTGTEAFF
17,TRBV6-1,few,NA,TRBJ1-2,TGTGCCAGCAGTGAACAATTGGTCGCAGATCCTAACTATGGCTACACCTTC,CASSEQLVADPNYGYTF
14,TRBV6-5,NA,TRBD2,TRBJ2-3,TGTGCCAGCAGGGTACTAGCGGGGCAAGATACGCAGTATTTT,CASRVLAGQDTQYF
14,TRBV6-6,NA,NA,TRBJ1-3,TGTGCCAGCAGCCCAGGGGCCGCTGGAAACACCATATATTTT,CASSPGAAGNTIYF
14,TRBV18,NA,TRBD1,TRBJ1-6,TGTGCCAGCTCACGGGACAGATCTAATTCACCCCTCCACTTT,CASSRDRSNSPLHF
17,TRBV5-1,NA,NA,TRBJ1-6,TGCGCCAGCAGCTTGCGGAGTCCAGGGGATCGGAATTCACCCCTCCACTTT,CASSLRSPGDRNSPLHF
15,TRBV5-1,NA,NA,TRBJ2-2,TGCGCCAGCAGCTTGGTGGGCGGGCACACCGGGGAGCTGTTTTTT,CASSLVGGHTGELFF
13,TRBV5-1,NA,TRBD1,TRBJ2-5,TGCGCCAGCAGCTTCGACAGGGAAGAGACCCAGTACTTC,CASSFDREETQYF
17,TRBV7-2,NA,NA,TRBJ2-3,TGTGCCAGCAGCTCCTCGTTGGGAACAGGGCTCACAGATACGCAGTATTTT,CASSSSLGTGLTDTQYF
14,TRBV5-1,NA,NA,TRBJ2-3,TGCGCCAGCACCGACACCGCCGCCGGAGATACGCAGTATTTT,CASTDTAAGDTQYF
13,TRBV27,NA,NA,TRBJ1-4,TGTGCCAACACCCTCGTTGGAGATGAAAAACTGTTTTTT,CANTLVGDEKLFF